The rows below give T cell receptor beta chains drawn from one sample of a study of early T cells in non-severe SARS-CoV-2 infection. TCRdb analysed the 5' RACE reads with MiXCR anew, one entry per CDR3 protein. In the table there are about 120,000 distinct CDR3 sequences, around 13% of which are singletons. This sample comprised whole blood, obtained at baseline. These receptors came from an adult who was a healthcare worker with PCR-confirmed SARS-CoV-2 infection or an uninfected control (not recorded which). CDR3s include the opening cysteine and the closing phenylalanine or tryptophan. Each record gives: J gene, V gene, D gene, clone size, CDR3 DNA, CDR3 protein. D genes are given only for firm matches. Rows may omit the clone size; those that give it use once, few, many or a size class.

J gene: TRBJ2-4; V gene: TRBV20-1; D gene: NA; clone size: few; CDR3 DNA: TGCAGTGCTAAACGAGGAGTCGACATTCAGTACTTC; CDR3 protein: CSAKRGVDIQYF
J gene: TRBJ1-3; V gene: TRBV15; D gene: NA; clone size: NA; CDR3 DNA: TGTGCCACCAGCAGAGTCGGCTCTGGAAACACCATATATTTT; CDR3 protein: CATSRVGSGNTIYF
J gene: TRBJ1-3; V gene: TRBV28; D gene: NA; clone size: many; CDR3 DNA: TGTGCCAGCAGAAAATTTGGAAACACCATATATTTT; CDR3 protein: CASRKFGNTIYF
J gene: TRBJ2-1; V gene: TRBV20-1; D gene: TRBD1; clone size: few; CDR3 DNA: TGCAGTGCTGGGGACAGGGACTCCTACAATGAGCAGTTCTTC; CDR3 protein: CSAGDRDSYNEQFF
J gene: TRBJ2-7; V gene: TRBV5-1; D gene: TRBD2; clone size: few; CDR3 DNA: TGCGCCAGCAGCTGGTCCCTTAGCGGGACTTCCTACGAGCAGTACTTC; CDR3 protein: CASSWSLSGTSYEQYF
J gene: TRBJ2-1; V gene: TRBV18; D gene: NA; clone size: NA; CDR3 DNA: TGTGCCAGCTCACCGGGGACCCTCGACTACAATGAGCAGTTCTTC; CDR3 protein: CASSPGTLDYNEQFF
J gene: TRBJ2-7; V gene: TRBV28; D gene: NA; clone size: NA; CDR3 DNA: TGTGCCAGCAGTTTCAGTCAGGGAACCCACGAGCAGTACTTC; CDR3 protein: CASSFSQGTHEQYF
J gene: TRBJ2-1; V gene: TRBV5-1; D gene: NA; clone size: few; CDR3 DNA: TGCGCCAGCAGCTTGGGTGCCGGGGAAGTACAGTTCTTC; CDR3 protein: CASSLGAGEVQFF
J gene: TRBJ1-4; V gene: TRBV5-4; D gene: NA; clone size: few; CDR3 DNA: TGTGCCAGCAGCTTTTGGACGGCCTCTAATGAAAAACTGTTTTTT; CDR3 protein: CASSFWTASNEKLFF
J gene: TRBJ2-2; V gene: TRBV7-3; D gene: TRBD1; clone size: few; CDR3 DNA: TGTGCCAGCAGCTTAGGGACAGGGAGTACCGGGGAGCTGTTTTTT; CDR3 protein: CASSLGTGSTGELFF
J gene: TRBJ1-1; V gene: TRBV11-3; D gene: NA; clone size: few; CDR3 DNA: TGTGCCAGCAGCTGGGCAGGGACCACTGAAGCTTTCTTT; CDR3 protein: CASSWAGTTEAFF
J gene: TRBJ2-7; V gene: TRBV5-5; D gene: NA; clone size: NA; CDR3 DNA: TGTGCCAGCAGCTTGGTATACCTACCCTCTCGGGAGCAGTACTTC; CDR3 protein: CASSLVYLPSREQYF
J gene: TRBJ2-3; V gene: TRBV4-1; D gene: NA; clone size: many; CDR3 DNA: TGCGCCAGCAGCCAGGTCGCGCGGGGCCCTCGGGATACGCAGTATTTT; CDR3 protein: CASSQVARGPRDTQYF
J gene: TRBJ1-1; V gene: TRBV7-8; D gene: NA; clone size: few; CDR3 DNA: TGTGCCAGCACCTACCGGTTGCCGAACACTGAAGCTTTCTTT; CDR3 protein: CASTYRLPNTEAFF
J gene: TRBJ2-1; V gene: TRBV5-1; D gene: TRBD1; clone size: many; CDR3 DNA: TGCGCCAGCAGCTTGGTATCAGGGGGCTACAATGAGCAGTTCTTC; CDR3 protein: CASSLVSGGYNEQFF
J gene: TRBJ2-6; V gene: TRBV7-9; D gene: TRBD1; clone size: many; CDR3 DNA: TGTGCCAGCAGGACAGGGACCGGGGCCAACGTCCTGACTTTC; CDR3 protein: CASRTGTGANVLTF
J gene: TRBJ1-3; V gene: TRBV6-5; D gene: NA; clone size: NA; CDR3 DNA: TGTGCCAGCAGTTACTCCCTAGGAAGCTTCTCTGGAAACACCATATATTTT; CDR3 protein: CASSYSLGSFSGNTIYF
J gene: TRBJ2-7; V gene: TRBV12-3/TRBV12-4; D gene: TRBD1; clone size: many; CDR3 DNA: TGTGCCAGCAGTCTCCGGACAGGGGTCTACGAGCAGTACTTC; CDR3 protein: CASSLRTGVYEQYF
J gene: TRBJ1-2; V gene: TRBV19; D gene: TRBD1; clone size: NA; CDR3 DNA: TGTGCCAGTGAGCCGGGACAGGGGAGTGGCTATGGCTACACCTTC; CDR3 protein: CASEPGQGSGYGYTF
J gene: TRBJ2-2; V gene: TRBV2; D gene: TRBD2; clone size: NA; CDR3 DNA: TGTGCCATCCGAGGGACTAGCGGGAATAGCGGGGAGCTGTTTTTT; CDR3 protein: CAIRGTSGNSGELFF
J gene: TRBJ1-2; V gene: TRBV24-1; D gene: NA; clone size: NA; CDR3 DNA: TGTGCCACCAGTGATTTCTGGTCTGGCGGCTACACCTTC; CDR3 protein: CATSDFWSGGYTF
J gene: TRBJ2-3; V gene: TRBV2; D gene: TRBD2; clone size: NA; CDR3 DNA: TGTGCCAGCAGTGGAGCGGGGGGCCTTACAGATACGCAGTATTTT; CDR3 protein: CASSGAGGLTDTQYF
J gene: TRBJ2-3; V gene: TRBV4-2; D gene: NA; clone size: few; CDR3 DNA: TGTGCCAGCAGCCAAGGGACGGCGAGCACAGATACGCAGTATTTT; CDR3 protein: CASSQGTASTDTQYF
J gene: TRBJ1-4; V gene: TRBV5-1; D gene: NA; clone size: few; CDR3 DNA: TGCGCCAGCAGCTTGGGCGAGCGAGAAAAACTGTTTTTT; CDR3 protein: CASSLGEREKLFF
J gene: TRBJ2-4; V gene: TRBV18; D gene: TRBD2; clone size: few; CDR3 DNA: TGTGCCAGCTCAGAAGCGGGGGGAGCCAAAAACATTCAGTACTTC; CDR3 protein: CASSEAGGAKNIQYF
J gene: TRBJ2-1; V gene: TRBV12-3/TRBV12-4; D gene: NA; clone size: NA; CDR3 DNA: TGTGCCAGCAGGTCGAGCAACAAAGGCAATGAGCAGTTCTTC; CDR3 protein: CASRSSNKGNEQFF
J gene: TRBJ1-2; V gene: TRBV12-3/TRBV12-4; D gene: TRBD1; clone size: many; CDR3 DNA: TGTGCCAGCAGTCCAAGGAGAGACAGGGGAGATGGCTACACCTTC; CDR3 protein: CASSPRRDRGDGYTF
J gene: TRBJ1-3; V gene: TRBV2; D gene: NA; clone size: NA; CDR3 DNA: TGTGCCAGCAGTGAAGTGGTGGGAACCTCTGGAAACACCATATATTTT; CDR3 protein: CASSEVVGTSGNTIYF
J gene: TRBJ1-1; V gene: TRBV5-1; D gene: NA; clone size: NA; CDR3 DNA: TGCGCCAGCAGCTTGGCTGGGGATGGGACTGAAGCTTTCTTT; CDR3 protein: CASSLAGDGTEAFF